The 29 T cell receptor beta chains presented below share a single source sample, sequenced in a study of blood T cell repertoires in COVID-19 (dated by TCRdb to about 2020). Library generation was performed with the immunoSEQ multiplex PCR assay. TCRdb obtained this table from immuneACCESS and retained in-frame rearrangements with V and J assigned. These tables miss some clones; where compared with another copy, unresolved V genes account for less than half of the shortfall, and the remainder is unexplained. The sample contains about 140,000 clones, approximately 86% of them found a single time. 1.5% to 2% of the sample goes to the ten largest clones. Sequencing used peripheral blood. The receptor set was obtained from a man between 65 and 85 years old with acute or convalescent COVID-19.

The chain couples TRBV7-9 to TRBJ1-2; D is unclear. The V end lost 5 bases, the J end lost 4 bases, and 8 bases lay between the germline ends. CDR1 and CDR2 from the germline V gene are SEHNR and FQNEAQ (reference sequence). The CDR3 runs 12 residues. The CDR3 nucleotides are TGTGCCAGCAGCCCGGAGGGCTATGGCTACACCTTC. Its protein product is CASSPEGYGYTF.

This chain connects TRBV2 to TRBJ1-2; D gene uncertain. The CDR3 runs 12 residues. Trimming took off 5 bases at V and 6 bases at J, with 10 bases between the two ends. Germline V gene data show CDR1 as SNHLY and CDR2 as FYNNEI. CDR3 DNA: TGTGCCAGCAGTACTACCCTTCATGGCTACACCTTC. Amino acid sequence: CASSTTLHGYTF. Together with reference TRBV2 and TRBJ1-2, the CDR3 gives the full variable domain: EPEVTQTPSHQVTQMGQEVILRCVPISNHLYFYWYRQILGQKVEFLVSFYNNEISEKSEIFDDQFSVERPDGSNFTLKIRSTKLEDSAMYFCASSTTLHGYTFGSGTRLTVV.

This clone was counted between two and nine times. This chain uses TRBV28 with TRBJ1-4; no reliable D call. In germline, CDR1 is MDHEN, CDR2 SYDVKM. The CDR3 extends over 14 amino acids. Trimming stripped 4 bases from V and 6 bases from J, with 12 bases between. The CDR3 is CASSSASPDEKLFF. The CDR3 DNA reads TGTGCCAGCAGTTCTGCCTCCCCGGATGAAAAACTGTTTTTT.

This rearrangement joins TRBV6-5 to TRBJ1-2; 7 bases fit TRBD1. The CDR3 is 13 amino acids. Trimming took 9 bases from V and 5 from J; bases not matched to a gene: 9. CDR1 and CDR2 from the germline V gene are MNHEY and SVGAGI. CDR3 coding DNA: TGTGCCAGTTCGGTGGGACAGACTTATGGCTACACCTTC. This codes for CASSVGQTYGYTF.

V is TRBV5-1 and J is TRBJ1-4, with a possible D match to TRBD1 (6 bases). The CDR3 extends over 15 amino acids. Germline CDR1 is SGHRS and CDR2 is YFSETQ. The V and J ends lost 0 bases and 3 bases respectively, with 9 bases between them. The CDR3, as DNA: TGCGCCAGCAGCTTGGTGCAGGGGCCTAATGAAAAACTGTTTTTT. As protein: CASSLVQGPNEKLFF.

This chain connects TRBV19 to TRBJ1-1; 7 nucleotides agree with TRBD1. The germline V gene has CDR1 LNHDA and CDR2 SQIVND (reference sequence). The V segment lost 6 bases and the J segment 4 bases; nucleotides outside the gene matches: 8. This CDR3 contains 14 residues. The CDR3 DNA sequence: TGTGCCAGTAGGAGTCAGGGGGGTGGCACTGAAGCTTTCTTT. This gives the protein CASRSQGGGTEAFF.

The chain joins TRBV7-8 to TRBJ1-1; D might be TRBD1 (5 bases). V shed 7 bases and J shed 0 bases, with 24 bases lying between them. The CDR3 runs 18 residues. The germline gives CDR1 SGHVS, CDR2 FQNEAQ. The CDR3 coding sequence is TGTGCCAGCACCGCAAGCCGGGGGGAGATTTGGGTGAACACTGAAGCTTTCTTT. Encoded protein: CASTASRGEIWVNTEAFF.

CDR3 in amino acids: CAWSPGLAYTGELFF. The CDR3 DNA is TGTGCCTGGAGCCCGGGACTAGCTTACACCGGGGAGCTGTTTTTT. The chain has TRBV30 and TRBJ2-2; 9 nucleotides match TRBD2. V gave up 3 bases and J gave up 3 bases; unmatched junction bases: 5. Germline CDR1 and CDR2: GTSNPN and SVGIG (reference sequence). The CDR3 runs 15 residues. Variable domain in full (rest from reference TRBV30 and TRBJ2-2): SQTIHQWPATLVQPVGSPLSLECTVEGTSNPNLYWYRQAAGRGLQLLFYSVGIGQISSEVPQNLSASRPQDRQFILSSKKLLLSDSGFYLCAWSPGLAYTGELFFGEGSRLTVL.

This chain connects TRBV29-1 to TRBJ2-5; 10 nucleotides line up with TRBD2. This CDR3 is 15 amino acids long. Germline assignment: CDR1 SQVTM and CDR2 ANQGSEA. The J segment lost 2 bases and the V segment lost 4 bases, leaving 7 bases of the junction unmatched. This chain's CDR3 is CSVAGLAAIQETQYF. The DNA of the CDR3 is TGCAGCGTTGCAGGACTAGCGGCAATTCAAGAGACCCAGTACTTC.

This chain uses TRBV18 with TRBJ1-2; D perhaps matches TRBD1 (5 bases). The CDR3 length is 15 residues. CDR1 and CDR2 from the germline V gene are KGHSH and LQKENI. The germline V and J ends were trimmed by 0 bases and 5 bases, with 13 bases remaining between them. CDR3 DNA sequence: TGTGCCAGCTCACCACCGAGCAGGGTTGGTTATGGCTACACCTTC. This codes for CASSPPSRVGYGYTF. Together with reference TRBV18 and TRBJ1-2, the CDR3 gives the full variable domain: NAGVMQNPRHLVRRRGQEARLRCSPMKGHSHVYWYRQLPEEGLKFMVYLQKENIIDESGMPKERFSAEFPKEGPSILRIQQVVRGDSAAYFCASSPPSRVGYGYTFGSGTRLTVV.

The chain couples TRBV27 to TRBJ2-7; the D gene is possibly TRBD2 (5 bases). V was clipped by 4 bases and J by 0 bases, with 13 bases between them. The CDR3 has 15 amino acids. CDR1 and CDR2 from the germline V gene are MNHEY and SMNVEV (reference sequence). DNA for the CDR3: TGTGCCAGCAGTTCGTGGACTCAGAGCTCCTACGAGCAGTACTTC. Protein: CASSSWTQSSYEQYF.

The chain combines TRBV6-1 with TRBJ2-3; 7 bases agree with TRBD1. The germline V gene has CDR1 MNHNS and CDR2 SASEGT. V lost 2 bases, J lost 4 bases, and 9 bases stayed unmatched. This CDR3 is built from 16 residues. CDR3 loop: CASSERVQGIADTQYF. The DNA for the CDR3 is TGTGCCAGCAGTGAACGGGTACAGGGGATCGCAGATACGCAGTATTTT.

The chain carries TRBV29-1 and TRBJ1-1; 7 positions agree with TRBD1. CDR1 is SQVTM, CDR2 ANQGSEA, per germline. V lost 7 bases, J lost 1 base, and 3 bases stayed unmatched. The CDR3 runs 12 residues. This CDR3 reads CSGGQENTEAFF. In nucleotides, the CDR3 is TGCAGCGGAGGACAGGAGAACACTGAAGCTTTCTTT.

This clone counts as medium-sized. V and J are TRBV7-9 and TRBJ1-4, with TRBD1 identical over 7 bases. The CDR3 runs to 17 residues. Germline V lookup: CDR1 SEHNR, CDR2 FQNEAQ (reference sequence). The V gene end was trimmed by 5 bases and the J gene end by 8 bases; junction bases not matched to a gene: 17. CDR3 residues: CASSPPPTGLGVEKLFF. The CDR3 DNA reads TGTGCCAGCAGCCCGCCTCCGACAGGGTTGGGTGTCGAAAAACTGTTTTTT.

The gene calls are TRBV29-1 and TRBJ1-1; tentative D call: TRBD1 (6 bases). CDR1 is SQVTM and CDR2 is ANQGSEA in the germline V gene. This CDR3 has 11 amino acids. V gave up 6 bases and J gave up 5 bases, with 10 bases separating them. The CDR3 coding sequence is TGCAGCGTCCAACAGGGAACTGAAGCTTTCTTT. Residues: CSVQQGTEAFF.

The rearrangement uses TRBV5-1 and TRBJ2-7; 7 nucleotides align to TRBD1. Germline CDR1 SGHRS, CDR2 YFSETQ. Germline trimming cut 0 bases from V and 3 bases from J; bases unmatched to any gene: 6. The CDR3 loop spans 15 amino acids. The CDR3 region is CASSLAGTAFYEQYF. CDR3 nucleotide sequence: TGCGCCAGCAGCTTGGCCGGGACAGCTTTCTACGAGCAGTACTTC.

CDR3 sequence reads: CASTIRQLTNTEAFF. CDR3 nucleotides: TGTGCCAGCACAATCCGACAGCTGACGAACACTGAAGCTTTCTTT. This rearrangement joins TRBV2 to TRBJ1-1; D possibly corresponds to TRBD1 (5 bases). Germline CDR1 is SNHLY and CDR2 is FYNNEI. V was clipped by 7 bases and J by 1 base, with 16 bases between them. The CDR3 is 15 residues long.

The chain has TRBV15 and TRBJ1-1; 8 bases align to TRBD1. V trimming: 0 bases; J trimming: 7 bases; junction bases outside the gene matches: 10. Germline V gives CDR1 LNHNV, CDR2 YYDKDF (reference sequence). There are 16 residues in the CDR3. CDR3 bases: TGTGCCACCAGCAGAGACTTCCCAGGGGGCGCTTTTGAAGCTTTCTTT. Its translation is CATSRDFPGGAFEAFF.

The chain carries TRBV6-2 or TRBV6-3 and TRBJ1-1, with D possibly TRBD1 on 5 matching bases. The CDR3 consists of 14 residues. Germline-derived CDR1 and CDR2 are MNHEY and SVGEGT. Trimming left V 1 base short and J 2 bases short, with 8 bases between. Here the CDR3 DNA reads TGTGCCAGCAGTTACTATCAGGGAAACACTGAAGCTTTCTTT. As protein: CASSYYQGNTEAFF.

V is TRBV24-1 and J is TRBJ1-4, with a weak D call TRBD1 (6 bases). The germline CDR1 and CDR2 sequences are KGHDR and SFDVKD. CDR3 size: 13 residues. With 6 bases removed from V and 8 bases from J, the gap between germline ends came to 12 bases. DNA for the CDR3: TGTGCCACCAGTCCAGGGGTATGGGAAAAACTGTTTTTT. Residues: CATSPGVWEKLFF.

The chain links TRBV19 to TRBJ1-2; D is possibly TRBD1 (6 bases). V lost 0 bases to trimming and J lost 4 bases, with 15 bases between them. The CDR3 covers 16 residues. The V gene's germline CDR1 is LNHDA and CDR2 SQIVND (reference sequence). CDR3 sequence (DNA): TGTGCCAGTAGTATAGATCTGAGGCAGGGGACCTATGGCTACACCTTC. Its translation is CASSIDLRQGTYGYTF.

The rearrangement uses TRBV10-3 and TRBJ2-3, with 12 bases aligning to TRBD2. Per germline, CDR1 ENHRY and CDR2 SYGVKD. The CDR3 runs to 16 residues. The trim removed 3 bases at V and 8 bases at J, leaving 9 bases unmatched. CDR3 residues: CAISDRLAGEGGTQYF. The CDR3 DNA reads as TGTGCCATCAGTGACCGACTAGCGGGAGAGGGGGGTACGCAGTATTTT.

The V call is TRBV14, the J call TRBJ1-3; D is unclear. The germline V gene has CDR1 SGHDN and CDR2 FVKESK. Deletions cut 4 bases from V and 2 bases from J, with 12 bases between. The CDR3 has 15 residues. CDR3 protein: CASSLGKGPGNTIYF. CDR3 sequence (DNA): TGTGCCAGCAGCCTCGGGAAAGGGCCTGGAAACACCATATATTTT.

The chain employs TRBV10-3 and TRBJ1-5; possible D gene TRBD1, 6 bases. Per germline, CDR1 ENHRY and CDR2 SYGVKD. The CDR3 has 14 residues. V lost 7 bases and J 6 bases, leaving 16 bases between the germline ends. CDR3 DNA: TGTGCCATCAAGGACAGCTTGGCCGGTCAGCCCCAGCATTTT. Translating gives CAIKDSLAGQPQHF.

The CDR3 reads CASSLTTGFQETQYF. CDR3 sequence (DNA): TGTGCCAGCAGCTTAACGACAGGTTTCCAAGAGACCCAGTACTTC. V usage is TRBV7-2 and J usage is TRBJ2-5; a possible D gene is TRBD1 (6 bases). There are 15 residues in the CDR3. Germline CDR1 reads SGHTA; CDR2 reads FQGNSA. V was trimmed by 2 bases and J by 1 base, leaving 11 bases between them. Variable domain in full (rest from reference TRBV7-2 and TRBJ2-5): GAGVSQSPSNKVTEKGKDVELRCDPISGHTALYWYRQSLGQGLEFLIYFQGNSAPDKSGLPSDRFSAERTGGSVSTLTIQRTQQEDSAVYLCASSLTTGFQETQYFGPGTRLLVL.

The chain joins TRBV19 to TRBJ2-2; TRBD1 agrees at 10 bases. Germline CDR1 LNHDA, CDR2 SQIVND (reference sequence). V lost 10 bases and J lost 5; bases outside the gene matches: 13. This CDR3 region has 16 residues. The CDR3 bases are TGTGCCACCAGGGGGGGGACAGGGGACTTAACCGGGGAGCTGTTTTTT. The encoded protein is CATRGGTGDLTGELFF.

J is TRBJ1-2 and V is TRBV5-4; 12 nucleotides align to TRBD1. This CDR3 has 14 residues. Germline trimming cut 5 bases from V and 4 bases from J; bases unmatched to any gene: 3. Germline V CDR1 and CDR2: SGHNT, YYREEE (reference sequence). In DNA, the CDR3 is TGTGCCAGCAGGTCGGGACAGGGGGCCTATGGCTACACCTTC. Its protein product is CASRSGQGAYGYTF. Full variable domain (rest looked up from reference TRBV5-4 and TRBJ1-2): ETGVTQSPTHLIKTRGQQVTLRCSSQSGHNTVSWYQQALGQGPQFIFQYYREEENGRGNFPPRFSGLQFPNYSSELNVNALELDDSALYLCASRSGQGAYGYTFGSGTRLTVV.

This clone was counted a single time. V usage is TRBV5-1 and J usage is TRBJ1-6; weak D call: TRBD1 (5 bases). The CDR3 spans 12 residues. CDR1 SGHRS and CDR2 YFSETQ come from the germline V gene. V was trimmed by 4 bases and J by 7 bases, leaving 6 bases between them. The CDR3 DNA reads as TGCGCCAGCAGCCGGGGGAATTCACCCCTCCACTTT. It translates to CASSRGNSPLHF.

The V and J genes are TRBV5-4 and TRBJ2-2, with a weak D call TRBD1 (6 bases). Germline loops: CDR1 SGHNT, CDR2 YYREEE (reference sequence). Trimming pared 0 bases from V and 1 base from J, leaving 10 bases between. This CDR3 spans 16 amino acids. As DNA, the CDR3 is TGTGCCAGCAGCTTGGGGACAGCCTTGAACACCGGGGAGCTGTTTTTT. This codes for CASSLGTALNTGELFF.